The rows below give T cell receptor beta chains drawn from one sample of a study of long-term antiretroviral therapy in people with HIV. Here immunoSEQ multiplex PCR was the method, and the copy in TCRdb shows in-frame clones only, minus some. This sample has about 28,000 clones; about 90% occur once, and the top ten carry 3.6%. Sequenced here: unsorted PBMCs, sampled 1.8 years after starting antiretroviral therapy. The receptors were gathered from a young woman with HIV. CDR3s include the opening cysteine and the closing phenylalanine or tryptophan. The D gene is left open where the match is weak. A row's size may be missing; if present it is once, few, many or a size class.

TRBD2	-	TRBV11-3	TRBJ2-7	CASSLDGQRGGAYEQYF	TGTGCCAGCAGCTTAGATGGCCAGCGCGGGGGGGCCTACGAGCAGTACTTC
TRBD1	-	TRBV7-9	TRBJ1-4	CASSRGQGYEKLFF	TGTGCCAGCAGCCGAGGACAGGGTTACGAAAAACTGTTTTTT
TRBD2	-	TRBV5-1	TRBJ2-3	CASSSVASGRTTDTQYF	TGCGCCAGCAGCTCGGTGGCTAGCGGGAGGACCACAGATACGCAGTATTTT
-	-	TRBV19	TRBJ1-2	CASSIHNPPPNSYGYTF	TGTGCCAGTAGTATCCACAACCCGCCCCCGAACAGCTATGGCTACACCTTC
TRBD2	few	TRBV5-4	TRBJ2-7	CASSSPAGAIYEQYF	TGTGCCAGCAGCTCACCAGCGGGAGCCATCTACGAGCAGTACTTC
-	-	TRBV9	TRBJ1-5	CARMGPSPRHPQHF	TGTGCCAGAATGGGACCCTCGCCCCGTCATCCCCAGCATTTT
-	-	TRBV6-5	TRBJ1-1	CASSYSQGDTEAFF	TGTGCCAGCAGTTACTCTCAGGGTGACACTGAAGCTTTCTTT
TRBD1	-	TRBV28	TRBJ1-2	CASSPNRGRRGYTF	TGTGCCAGCAGTCCGAACAGGGGGCGCAGGGGCTACACCTTC
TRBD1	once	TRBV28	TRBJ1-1	CASRTGGLGLAFF	TGTGCCAGCAGGACAGGGGGCCTGGGTTTGGCTTTCTTT
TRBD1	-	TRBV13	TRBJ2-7	CASSNRDRGANEQYF	TGTGCCAGCAGCAACCGGGACAGGGGAGCCAACGAGCAGTACTTC
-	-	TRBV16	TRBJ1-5	CASSQFAGNQPQHF	TGTGCCAGCAGCCAATTCGCGGGGAATCAGCCCCAGCATTTT
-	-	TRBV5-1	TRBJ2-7	CASSLSPTTNPYEQYF	TGCGCCAGCAGCTTGAGTCCAACGACTAATCCCTACGAGCAGTACTTC
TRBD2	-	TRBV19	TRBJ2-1	CASTGAYFGTSPESNEQFF	TGTGCCAGCACGGGGGCTTACTTCGGGACTAGCCCCGAGAGCAATGAGCAGTTCTTC
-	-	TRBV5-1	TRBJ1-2	CASSSSLGLDYGYTF	TGCGCCAGCAGCTCGAGTTTAGGGTTAGACTATGGCTACACCTTC
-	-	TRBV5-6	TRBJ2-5	CASSSGPDLETQYF	TGTGCCAGCAGCTCGGGACCCGATCTAGAGACCCAGTACTTC
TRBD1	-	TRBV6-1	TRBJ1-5	CASSEWDRRYSNQPQHF	TGTGCCAGCAGTGAGTGGGACAGGCGATATAGCAATCAGCCCCAGCATTTT
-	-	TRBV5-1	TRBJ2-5	CASSLDGAAETQYF	TGCGCCAGCAGCTTGGACGGGGCAGCGGAGACCCAGTACTTC
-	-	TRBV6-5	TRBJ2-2	CASIHTGSAGELFF	TGTGCCAGCATTCACACAGGGAGCGCCGGGGAGCTGTTTTTT